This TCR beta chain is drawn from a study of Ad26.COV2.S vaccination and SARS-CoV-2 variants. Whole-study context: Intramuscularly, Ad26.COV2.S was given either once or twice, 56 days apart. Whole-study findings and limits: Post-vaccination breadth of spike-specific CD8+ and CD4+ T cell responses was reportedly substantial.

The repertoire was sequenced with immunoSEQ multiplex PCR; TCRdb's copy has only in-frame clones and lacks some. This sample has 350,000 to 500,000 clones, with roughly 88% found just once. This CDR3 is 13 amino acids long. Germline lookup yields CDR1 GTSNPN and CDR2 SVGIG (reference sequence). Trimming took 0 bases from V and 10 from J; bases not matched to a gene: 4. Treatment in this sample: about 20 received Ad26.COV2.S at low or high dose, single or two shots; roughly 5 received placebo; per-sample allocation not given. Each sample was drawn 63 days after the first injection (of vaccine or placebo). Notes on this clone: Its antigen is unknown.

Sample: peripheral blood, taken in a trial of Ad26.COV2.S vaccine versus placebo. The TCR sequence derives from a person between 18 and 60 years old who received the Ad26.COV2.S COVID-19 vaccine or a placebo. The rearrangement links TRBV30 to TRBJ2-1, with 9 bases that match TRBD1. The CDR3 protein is CAWSVNRGREQFF. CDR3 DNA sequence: TGTGCCTGGAGTGTCAACAGGGGGCGCGAGCAGTTCTTC.